Listed below are T cell receptor beta chains from one sample, sequenced in a study of cytomegalovirus exposure and HLA in healthy donors. The method was immunoSEQ multiplex PCR; TCRdb's version includes in-frame clones alone and lacks a portion of them. The table includes 200,000 or so clones, 60% to 85% detected once. Sequencing used PBMCs. The source of these receptors is a man in his forties in good health and CMV-seronegative. Each CDR3 is given with its conserved first and last residue. D genes are given only for firm matches. Size is stated for part of the rows, as once, few or many counts, or as a class when the clone is expanded.

CDR3aa: CASKGATGQPQHF; CDR3nt: TGTGCCAGTAAGGGGGCGACGGGGCAGCCCCAGCATTTT; len: 13; j_gene: TRBJ1-5; v_gene: TRBV19; d_gene: TRBD1; abundance: NA
CDR3aa: CASSPGQGIDLDGYTF; CDR3nt: TGTGCCAGCAGCCCGGGACAGGGAATTGATCTTGATGGCTACACCTTC; len: 16; j_gene: TRBJ1-2; v_gene: TRBV7-2; d_gene: TRBD1; abundance: NA
CDR3aa: CAIKGAGGNHEQYF; CDR3nt: TGTGCCATCAAAGGGGCAGGGGGAAATCACGAGCAGTACTTC; len: 14; j_gene: TRBJ2-7; v_gene: TRBV10-3; d_gene: TRBD1; abundance: NA
CDR3aa: CASRKTSGKNYEQYF; CDR3nt: TGTGCCAGCAGAAAGACTAGCGGGAAAAACTACGAGCAGTACTTC; len: 15; j_gene: TRBJ2-7; v_gene: TRBV6-5; d_gene: TRBD2; abundance: NA
CDR3aa: CASSPGERTYEQYF; CDR3nt: TGTGCCAGCAGCCCCGGCGAGCGGACCTACGAGCAGTACTTC; len: 14; j_gene: TRBJ2-7; v_gene: TRBV7-6; d_gene: NA; abundance: NA
CDR3aa: CASSQVQGQTYEQYF; CDR3nt: TGCGCCAGCAGCCAAGTACAGGGACAGACCTACGAGCAGTACTTC; len: 15; j_gene: TRBJ2-7; v_gene: TRBV4-1; d_gene: TRBD1; abundance: NA
CDR3aa: CASSLISTTNEKLFF; CDR3nt: TGTGCCAGCAGCTTAATTAGTACAACTAATGAAAAACTGTTTTTT; len: 15; j_gene: TRBJ1-4; v_gene: TRBV7-2; d_gene: NA; abundance: NA
CDR3aa: CASSPGPRGLDNSPLHF; CDR3nt: TGCGCCAGCAGCCCCGGCCCTAGAGGGCTTGATAATTCACCCCTCCACTTT; len: 17; j_gene: TRBJ1-6; v_gene: TRBV5-1; d_gene: NA; abundance: NA
CDR3aa: CASSFNSGVQETQYF; CDR3nt: TGCGCCAGCAGCTTTAATAGCGGGGTGCAAGAGACCCAGTACTTC; len: 15; j_gene: TRBJ2-5; v_gene: TRBV5-1; d_gene: TRBD2; abundance: few
CDR3aa: CASSFDQTNYGYTF; CDR3nt: TGCGCCAGCAGCTTTGATCAGACTAACTATGGCTACACCTTC; len: 14; j_gene: TRBJ1-2; v_gene: TRBV5-1; d_gene: NA; abundance: NA
CDR3aa: CASSSRTGTGGYEQYF; CDR3nt: TGTGCCAGCAGTTCCCGCACCGGGACAGGGGGTTACGAGCAGTACTTC; len: 16; j_gene: TRBJ2-7; v_gene: TRBV27; d_gene: TRBD1; abundance: NA
CDR3aa: CASSSGGAETQYF; CDR3nt: TGCGCCAGCAGTTCCGGGGGGGCGGAGACCCAGTACTTC; len: 13; j_gene: TRBJ2-5; v_gene: TRBV5-1; d_gene: TRBD2; abundance: NA
CDR3aa: CASSPDRGGEQYF; CDR3nt: TGTGCCAGCAGCCCTGACCGGGGTGGAGAGCAGTACTTC; len: 13; j_gene: TRBJ2-7; v_gene: TRBV7-6; d_gene: NA; abundance: NA
CDR3aa: CASRLGTSLGETQYF; CDR3nt: TGTGCCAGCAGGTTAGGGACATCCTTGGGGGAGACCCAGTACTTC; len: 15; j_gene: TRBJ2-5; v_gene: TRBV27; d_gene: NA; abundance: NA
CDR3aa: CASSLTRLYEQYF; CDR3nt: TGTGCCAGCAGCCTTACACGACTCTACGAGCAGTACTTC; len: 13; j_gene: TRBJ2-7; v_gene: TRBV5-5; d_gene: NA; abundance: NA
CDR3aa: CASSLAGIMQGYTF; CDR3nt: TGTGCCAGCAGCTTAGCAGGGATAATGCAGGGCTACACCTTC; len: 14; j_gene: TRBJ1-2; v_gene: TRBV5-6; d_gene: NA; abundance: NA
CDR3aa: CASSGRTGRYQYF; CDR3nt: TGTGCCAGCAGTGGGCGGACAGGGAGATACCAGTACTTC; len: 13; j_gene: TRBJ2-5; v_gene: TRBV28; d_gene: TRBD1; abundance: once
CDR3aa: CASSPSSYEQYF; CDR3nt: TGTGCCAGCAGTCCCAGCTCCTACGAGCAGTACTTC; len: 12; j_gene: TRBJ2-7; v_gene: TRBV27; d_gene: NA; abundance: NA
CDR3aa: CSVVEVSEQYF; CDR3nt: TGCAGCGTTGTAGAGGTGAGCGAGCAGTACTTC; len: 11; j_gene: TRBJ2-7; v_gene: TRBV29-1; d_gene: NA; abundance: NA
CDR3aa: CASSLGQGAGEKLFF; CDR3nt: TGTGCCAGCAGCTTGGGGCAGGGGGCAGGTGAAAAACTGTTTTTT; len: 15; j_gene: TRBJ1-4; v_gene: TRBV5-8; d_gene: TRBD1; abundance: NA
CDR3aa: CASSQEVGQVIQPQHF; CDR3nt: TGCGCCAGCAGCCAAGAAGTAGGACAGGTGATTCAGCCCCAGCATTTT; len: 16; j_gene: TRBJ1-5; v_gene: TRBV4-1; d_gene: TRBD1; abundance: NA
CDR3aa: CASSPSEDPYLFNEQFF; CDR3nt: TGTGCCAGCTCACCATCTGAAGATCCCTACCTTTTTAATGAGCAGTTCTTC; len: 17; j_gene: TRBJ2-1; v_gene: TRBV18; d_gene: NA; abundance: once
CDR3aa: CASSLTGADQPQHF; CDR3nt: TGTGCCAGCTCATTGACAGGTGCCGATCAGCCCCAGCATTTT; len: 14; j_gene: TRBJ1-5; v_gene: TRBV18; d_gene: NA; abundance: NA
CDR3aa: CASSLDRADYGYTF; CDR3nt: TGTGCCAGCTCATTGGACAGGGCCGACTATGGCTACACCTTC; len: 14; j_gene: TRBJ1-2; v_gene: TRBV18; d_gene: TRBD1; abundance: NA
CDR3aa: CASRGTGLSTDTQYF; CDR3nt: TGTGCCAGCAGAGGAACGGGACTCAGCACAGATACGCAGTATTTT; len: 15; j_gene: TRBJ2-3; v_gene: TRBV5-6; d_gene: NA; abundance: NA
CDR3aa: CASSTQYGEQYF; CDR3nt: TGTGCCAGCAGCACCCAATACGGGGAGCAGTACTTC; len: 12; j_gene: TRBJ2-7; v_gene: TRBV11-2; d_gene: NA; abundance: NA
CDR3aa: CASSPVADEQFF; CDR3nt: TGTGCCAGCTCACCAGTTGCAGATGAGCAGTTCTTC; len: 12; j_gene: TRBJ2-1; v_gene: TRBV18; d_gene: NA; abundance: NA
CDR3aa: CATSRGTGQGGHQPQHF; CDR3nt: TGTGCCACCAGCAGAGGGACCGGACAGGGCGGCCATCAGCCCCAGCATTTT; len: 17; j_gene: TRBJ1-5; v_gene: TRBV15; d_gene: TRBD1; abundance: NA
CDR3aa: CASVLGGASLYNEQFF; CDR3nt: TGTGCCAGCGTCCTCGGGGGGGCCTCCCTCTACAATGAGCAGTTCTTC; len: 16; j_gene: TRBJ2-1; v_gene: TRBV6-6; d_gene: TRBD2; abundance: once
CDR3aa: CASSGRTSGDTDTQYF; CDR3nt: TGTGCCAGCAGCGGGAGGACTAGCGGGGACACAGATACGCAGTATTTT; len: 16; j_gene: TRBJ2-3; v_gene: TRBV9; d_gene: TRBD2; abundance: NA
CDR3aa: CASNRPGARAGANVLTF; CDR3nt: TGTGCCAGCAACCGGCCAGGGGCTAGGGCTGGGGCCAACGTCCTGACTTTC; len: 17; j_gene: TRBJ2-6; v_gene: TRBV2; d_gene: NA; abundance: NA
CDR3aa: CAISESKVWEKGEGNQPQHF; CDR3nt: TGTGCCATCAGTGAGTCGAAGGTTTGGGAAAAGGGGGAAGGCAATCAGCCCCAGCATTTT; len: 20; j_gene: TRBJ1-5; v_gene: TRBV10-3; d_gene: NA; abundance: NA
CDR3aa: CASSLLSEGPEQYF; CDR3nt: TGTGCCAGCAGCTTGTTATCGGAGGGGCCCGAGCAGTACTTC; len: 14; j_gene: TRBJ2-7; v_gene: TRBV5-6; d_gene: NA; abundance: NA
CDR3aa: CASKPGQLVYGYTF; CDR3nt: TGTGCCAGTAAACCGGGACAGCTTGTCTATGGCTACACCTTC; len: 14; j_gene: TRBJ1-2; v_gene: TRBV19; d_gene: TRBD1; abundance: NA
CDR3aa: CAVQGTPNQPQHF; CDR3nt: TGTGCCGTACAGGGGACTCCGAATCAGCCCCAGCATTTT; len: 13; j_gene: TRBJ1-5; v_gene: TRBV10-3; d_gene: TRBD1; abundance: NA
CDR3aa: CASSAAEGQANTGELFF; CDR3nt: TGCGCCAGCAGCGCGGCGGAGGGACAGGCGAACACCGGGGAGCTGTTTTTT; len: 17; j_gene: TRBJ2-2; v_gene: TRBV5-1; d_gene: TRBD1; abundance: NA
CDR3aa: CASSLEVRSEQYF; CDR3nt: TGTGCCAGCAGCTTGGAGGTTAGGAGCGAGCAGTACTTC; len: 13; j_gene: TRBJ2-7; v_gene: TRBV5-6; d_gene: NA; abundance: NA
CDR3aa: CSVEESGGFGYGYTF; CDR3nt: TGCAGCGTTGAAGAATCAGGGGGATTTGGCTATGGCTACACCTTC; len: 15; j_gene: TRBJ1-2; v_gene: TRBV29-1; d_gene: TRBD1; abundance: once
CDR3aa: CASSLQGAGNQPQHF; CDR3nt: TGTGCCAGCAGCTTGCAGGGGGCAGGCAATCAGCCCCAGCATTTT; len: 15; j_gene: TRBJ1-5; v_gene: TRBV7-2; d_gene: TRBD1; abundance: few
CDR3aa: CASSLATGFYEQYF; CDR3nt: TGTGCCAGCAGCTTAGCAACAGGATTCTACGAGCAGTACTTC; len: 14; j_gene: TRBJ2-7; v_gene: TRBV7-8; d_gene: NA; abundance: once
CDR3aa: CASSLSGNQPQHF; CDR3nt: TGTGCCAGCAGCTTAAGCGGAAATCAGCCCCAGCATTTT; len: 13; j_gene: TRBJ1-5; v_gene: TRBV7-9; d_gene: NA; abundance: NA
CDR3aa: CASSQDGWTQYF; CDR3nt: TGTGCCAGCAGCCAAGACGGGTGGACCCAGTACTTC; len: 12; j_gene: TRBJ2-5; v_gene: TRBV4-2; d_gene: NA; abundance: NA
CDR3aa: CASSFEGQGSITEAFF; CDR3nt: TGTGCCAGCAGTTTCGAGGGACAGGGTTCAATAACTGAAGCTTTCTTT; len: 16; j_gene: TRBJ1-1; v_gene: TRBV28; d_gene: TRBD1; abundance: few
CDR3aa: CASSEGLGSLHNEQFF; CDR3nt: TGTGCCAGCAGTGAAGGCCTGGGCTCCCTCCACAATGAGCAGTTCTTC; len: 16; j_gene: TRBJ2-1; v_gene: TRBV6-1; d_gene: NA; abundance: NA
CDR3aa: CASSRAGSSTDTQYF; CDR3nt: TGTGCCAGCTCACGAGCGGGGTCTAGCACAGATACGCAGTATTTT; len: 15; j_gene: TRBJ2-3; v_gene: TRBV18; d_gene: TRBD2; abundance: NA
CDR3aa: CASSWGTSSPLHF; CDR3nt: TGTGCCAGCAGCTGGGGGACTTCTTCTCCCCTCCACTTT; len: 13; j_gene: TRBJ1-6; v_gene: TRBV5-5; d_gene: NA; abundance: few
CDR3aa: CASSLGGGSEKLFF; CDR3nt: TGTGCCAGCAGCTTAGGGGGAGGAAGTGAAAAACTGTTTTTT; len: 14; j_gene: TRBJ1-4; v_gene: TRBV7-8; d_gene: NA; abundance: few
CDR3aa: CASSPRQFHAETQYF; CDR3nt: TGTGCCAGCAGCCCTAGACAGTTCCATGCAGAGACCCAGTACTTC; len: 15; j_gene: TRBJ2-5; v_gene: TRBV7-7; d_gene: NA; abundance: NA
CDR3aa: CASRAPRPHGYTF; CDR3nt: TGTGCCAGCAGGGCTCCTAGGCCACATGGCTACACCTTC; len: 13; j_gene: TRBJ1-2; v_gene: TRBV28; d_gene: NA; abundance: NA